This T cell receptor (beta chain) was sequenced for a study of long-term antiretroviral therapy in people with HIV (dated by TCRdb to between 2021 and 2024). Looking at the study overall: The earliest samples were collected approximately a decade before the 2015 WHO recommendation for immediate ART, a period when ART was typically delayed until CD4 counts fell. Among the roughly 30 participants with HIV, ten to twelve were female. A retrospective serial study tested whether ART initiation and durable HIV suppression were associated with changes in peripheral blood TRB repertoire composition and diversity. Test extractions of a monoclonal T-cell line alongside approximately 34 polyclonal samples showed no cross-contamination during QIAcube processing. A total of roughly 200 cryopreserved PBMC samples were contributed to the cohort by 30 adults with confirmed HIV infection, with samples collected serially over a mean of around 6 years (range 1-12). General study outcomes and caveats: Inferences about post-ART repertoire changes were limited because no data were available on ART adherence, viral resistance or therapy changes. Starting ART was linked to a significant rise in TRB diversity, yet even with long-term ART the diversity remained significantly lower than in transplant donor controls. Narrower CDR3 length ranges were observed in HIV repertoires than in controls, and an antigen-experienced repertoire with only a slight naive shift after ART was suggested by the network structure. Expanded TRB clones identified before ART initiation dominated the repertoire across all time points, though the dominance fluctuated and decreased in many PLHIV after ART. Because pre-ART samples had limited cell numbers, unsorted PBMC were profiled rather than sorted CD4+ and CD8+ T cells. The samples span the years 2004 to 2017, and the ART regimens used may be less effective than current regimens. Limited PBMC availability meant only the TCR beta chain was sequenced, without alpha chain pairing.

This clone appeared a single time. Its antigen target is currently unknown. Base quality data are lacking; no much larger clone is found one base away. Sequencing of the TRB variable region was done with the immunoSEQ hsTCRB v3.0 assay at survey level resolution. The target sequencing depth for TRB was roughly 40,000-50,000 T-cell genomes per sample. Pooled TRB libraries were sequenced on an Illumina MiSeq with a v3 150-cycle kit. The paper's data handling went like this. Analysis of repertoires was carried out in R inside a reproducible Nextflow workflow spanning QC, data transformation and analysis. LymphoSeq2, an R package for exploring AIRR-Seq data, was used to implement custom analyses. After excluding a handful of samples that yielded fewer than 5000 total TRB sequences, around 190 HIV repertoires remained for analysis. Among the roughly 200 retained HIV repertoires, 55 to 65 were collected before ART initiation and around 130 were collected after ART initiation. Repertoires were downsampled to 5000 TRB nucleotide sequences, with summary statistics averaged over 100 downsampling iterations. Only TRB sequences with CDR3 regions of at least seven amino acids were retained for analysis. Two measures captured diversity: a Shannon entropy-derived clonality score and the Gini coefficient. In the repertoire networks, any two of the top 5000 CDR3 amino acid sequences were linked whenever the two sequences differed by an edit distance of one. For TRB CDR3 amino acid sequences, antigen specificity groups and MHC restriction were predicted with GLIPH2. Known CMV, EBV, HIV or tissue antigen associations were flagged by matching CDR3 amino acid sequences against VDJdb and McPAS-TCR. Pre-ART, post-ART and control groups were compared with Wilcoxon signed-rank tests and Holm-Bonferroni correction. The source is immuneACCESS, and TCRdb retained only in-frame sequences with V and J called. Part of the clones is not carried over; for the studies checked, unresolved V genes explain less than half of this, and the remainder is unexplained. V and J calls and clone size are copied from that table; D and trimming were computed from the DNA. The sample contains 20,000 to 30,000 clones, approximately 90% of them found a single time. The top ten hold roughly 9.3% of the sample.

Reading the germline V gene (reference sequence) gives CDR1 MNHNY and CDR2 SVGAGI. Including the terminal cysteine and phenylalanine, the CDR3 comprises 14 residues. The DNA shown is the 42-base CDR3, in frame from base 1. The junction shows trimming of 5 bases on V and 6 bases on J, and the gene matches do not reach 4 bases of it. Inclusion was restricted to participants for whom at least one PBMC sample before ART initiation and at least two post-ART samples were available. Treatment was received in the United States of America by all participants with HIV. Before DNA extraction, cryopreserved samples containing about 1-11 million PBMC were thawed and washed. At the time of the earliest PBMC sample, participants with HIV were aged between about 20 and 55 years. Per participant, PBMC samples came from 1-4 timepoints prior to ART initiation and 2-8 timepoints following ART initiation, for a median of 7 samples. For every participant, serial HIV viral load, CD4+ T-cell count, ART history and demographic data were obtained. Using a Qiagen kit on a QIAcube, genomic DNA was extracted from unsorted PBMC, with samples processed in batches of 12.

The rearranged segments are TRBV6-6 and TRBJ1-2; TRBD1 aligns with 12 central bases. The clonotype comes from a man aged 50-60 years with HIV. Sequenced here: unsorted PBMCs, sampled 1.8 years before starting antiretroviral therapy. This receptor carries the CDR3 CASSGTGGGDGYTF. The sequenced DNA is TGTGCCAGCAGTGGGACAGGGGGCGGGGATGGCTACACCTTC.